A single sample gave rise to the 13 T cell receptor beta chains below, sequenced in a study of OX40 agonist ivuxolimab in advanced cancers. Some clones are missing from TCRdb's copy, which holds only in-frame ones; the method was immunoSEQ multiplex PCR. The table shows just under 55,000 clones, with 80% occurring only once. The input for sequencing was CD4+ or CD8+ T cells sorted from blood, taken in a trial of the OX40 agonist ivuxolimab. The receptors here all came from an adult with an advanced solid tumor such as melanoma, head and neck, liver or kidney cancer.

The rearrangement links TRBV6-1 to TRBJ1-4; D possibly corresponds to TRBD1 (6 bases). The CDR3 spans 14 residues. Trimming stripped 6 bases from V and 5 bases from J, with 13 bases between. CDR1 is MNHNS, CDR2 SASEGT, per germline. The CDR3 loop is CASRIGGSNEKLFF. In DNA form, the CDR3 reads TGTGCCAGCAGGATAGGGGGGTCCAATGAAAAACTGTTTTTT.

V gene TRBV9 combines with J gene TRBJ2-5; 13 nucleotides agree with TRBD2. The closer fit of TRBJ2-7 to the DNA end suggests the J call may be wrong. This CDR3 has 17 residues. Germline V gene lookup returns CDR1 SGDLS and CDR2 YYNGEE. CDR3 bases: TGTGCCAGCAGCGTAGGAGGGGGACTAGCGGGGACTTACGAGCAGTACTTC. It specifies CASSVGGGLAGTYEQYF.

The chain is built from TRBV5-8 and TRBJ1-6; TRBD1 is a possible D gene (5 bases). The CDR3 sequence is 16 residues long. Per the germline V gene, CDR1 is SGHTS and CDR2 is YDEGEE. Trimming removed 4 bases at V and 9 bases at J, with 20 bases between. Here the CDR3 DNA reads TGTGCCAGCAGCCGGGGCTACAGCGGCGGGAGTTCACCCCTCCACTTT. Translating gives CASSRGYSGGSSPLHF.

V gene TRBV9 combines with J gene TRBJ2-1; D may match TRBD1 or TRBD2 (5 bases each). V lost 1 base, J lost 0 bases, and 14 bases lay in between. Germline values: CDR1 SGDLS, CDR2 YYNGEE. CDR3 size: 17 residues. The CDR3 DNA is TGTGCCAGCAGCGTAAGTGAGGGGCTTCCCTCCTACAATGAGCAGTTCTTC. Amino acid sequence: CASSVSEGLPSYNEQFF. Full variable domain (outside the CDR3, taken from reference TRBV9 and TRBJ2-1): DSGVTQTPKHLITATGQRVTLRCSPRSGDLSVYWYQQSLDQGLQFLIQYYNGEERAKGNILERFSAQQFPDLHSELNLSSLELGDSALYFCASSVSEGLPSYNEQFFGPGTRLTVL.

This chain uses TRBV14 with TRBJ1-1; D not resolved. In germline, CDR1 is SGHDN, CDR2 FVKESK. CDR3 length: 14 amino acids. V gave up 1 base and J gave up 5 bases, with 11 bases separating them. The CDR3 protein is CASSQVKGRTEAFF. DNA of the CDR3: TGTGCCAGCAGCCAAGTTAAGGGAAGGACTGAAGCTTTCTTT.

The J gene is TRBJ2-2, the V gene TRBV18, with 8 nucleotides matching TRBD2. After removal of 1 base from V and 3 bases from J, the junction contained 16 bases not matched to a gene. This CDR3 comprises 20 residues. CDR1 is KGHSH and CDR2 is LQKENI in the germline V gene. CDR3 sequence reads: CASSPQINYRSGRDTGELFF. The CDR3, as DNA: TGTGCCAGCTCACCACAAATTAATTATCGGAGCGGGAGAGACACCGGGGAGCTGTTTTTT.

The CDR3 loop reads CASRPDNREKLFF. The CDR3 DNA sequence: TGTGCCAGCAGGCCCGACAACCGTGAAAAACTGTTTTTT. V usage is TRBV27 and J usage is TRBJ1-4; D ambiguous. The CDR3 length is 13 residues. The germline CDR1 and CDR2 sequences are MNHEY and SMNVEV (reference sequence). Trimming shortened V by 6 bases and J by 7 bases, and 12 bases separated the two germline ends.

Written as DNA, the CDR3 is TGTGCCAGCAGGGAGTGGGGGAAAGGCTACGAGCAGTACTTC. This translates into CASREWGKGYEQYF. The chain employs TRBV27 and TRBJ2-7, with D perhaps given as TRBD1 or TRBD2 (5 bases each). This CDR3 comprises 14 residues. Germline CDR1 reads MNHEY; CDR2 reads SMNVEV (reference sequence). Trimming took off 6 bases at V and 3 bases at J, with 15 bases between the two ends.

The V call is TRBV10-2, the J call TRBJ2-1, with 10 bases fitting TRBD2. CDR3 length: 14 amino acids. V dropped 7 bases and J dropped 4; count of bases not matched to a gene: 4. Per germline, CDR1 WSHSY and CDR2 SAAADI. The CDR3 spells CASTGTSVYNEQFF. DNA of the CDR3: TGCGCCAGCACCGGGACTAGCGTTTACAATGAGCAGTTCTTC.

The chain links TRBV19 to TRBJ1-2; 9 nucleotides agree with TRBD1. The CDR3 runs 14 residues. The V and J ends lost 4 bases and 7 bases, in that order; junction bases with no gene match: 7. Germline CDR1 is LNHDA and CDR2 is SQIVND (reference sequence). The CDR3 protein is CASSTQGARSGYTF. The CDR3 coding sequence is TGTGCCAGTAGTACACAGGGGGCGCGATCTGGCTACACCTTC. Based on the CDR3 plus reference TRBV19 and TRBJ1-2, the full variable domain is DGGITQSPKYLFRKEGQNVTLSCEQNLNHDAMYWYRQDPGQGLRLIYYSQIVNDFQKGDIAEGYSVSREKKESFPLTVTSAQKNPTAFYLCASSTQGARSGYTFGSGTRLTVV.

The rearrangement links TRBV5-1 to TRBJ2-3; no definite D call. Trimming removed 4 bases at V and 0 bases at J, with 9 bases between. The germline V gene has CDR1 SGHRS and CDR2 YFSETQ. The CDR3 runs 14 residues. DNA for the CDR3: TGCGCCAGCAGCCCTTCCTCAAGCACAGATACGCAGTATTTT. Translated, it gives CASSPSSSTDTQYF.

This chain joins TRBV19 and TRBJ1-5, with TRBD1 as a possible D gene (6 bases). CDR1 and CDR2 from the germline V gene are LNHDA and SQIVND (reference sequence). Between the trimmed V and J ends, which lost 5 bases and 7 bases, there was a span of 21 bases. This CDR3 is built from 16 residues. In DNA, the CDR3 is TGTGCCAGTAGTGATGCCGGAAAAGGGGGAAAGCAGCCCCAGCATTTT. Protein product: CASSDAGKGGKQPQHF.

This rearrangement joins TRBV30 to TRBJ1-1; no clear D. CDR3 size: 13 residues. Germline lookup yields CDR1 GTSNPN and CDR2 SVGIG (reference sequence). Deletions cut 4 bases from V and 1 base from J, with 10 bases between. The CDR3 reads CAWMRGRNTEAFF. The DNA of the CDR3 is TGTGCCTGGATGCGCGGCAGGAACACTGAAGCTTTCTTT.